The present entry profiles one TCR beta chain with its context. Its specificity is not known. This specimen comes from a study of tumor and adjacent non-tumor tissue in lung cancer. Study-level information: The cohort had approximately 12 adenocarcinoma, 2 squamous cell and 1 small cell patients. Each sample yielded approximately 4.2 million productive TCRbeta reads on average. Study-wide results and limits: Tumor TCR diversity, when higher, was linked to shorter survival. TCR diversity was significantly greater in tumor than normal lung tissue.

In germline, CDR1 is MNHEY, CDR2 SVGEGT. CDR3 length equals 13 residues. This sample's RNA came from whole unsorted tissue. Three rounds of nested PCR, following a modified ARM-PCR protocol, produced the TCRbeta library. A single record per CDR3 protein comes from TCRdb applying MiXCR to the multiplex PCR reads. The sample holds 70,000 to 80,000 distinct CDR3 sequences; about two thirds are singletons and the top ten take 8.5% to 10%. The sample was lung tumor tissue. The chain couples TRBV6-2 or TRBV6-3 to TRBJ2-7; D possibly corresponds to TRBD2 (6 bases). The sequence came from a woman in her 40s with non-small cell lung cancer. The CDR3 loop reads CDRSPPTSYEQYF. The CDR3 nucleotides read TGTGACAGAAGCCCCCCGACTAGCTACGAGCAGTACTTC.